This T cell receptor beta chain was profiled in a study of blood T cell repertoires in COVID-19. Looking at the study overall: Specimens from acute and convalescent COVID-19 originated in the United States, Italy and Spain. Nucleic acid was either cDNA or gDNA, and it came from T cells, B-cell-depleted T cells, or PBMCs.

The CDR3 runs 14 residues. V lost 6 bases to trimming and J lost 1 base; unmatched junction nucleotides: 3. From germline, CDR1 is MNHEY and CDR2 SVGAGI. TCRdb's table, derived via immunoSEQ multiplex PCR, lists solely in-frame clones and lacks some. Of roughly 68,000 clones in the sample, less than 90% are singletons; the top ten hold roughly 20%. The chain links TRBV6-5 to TRBJ2-4; 7 nucleotides line up with TRBD1. The sequenced sample consisted of peripheral blood. The clonotype was recovered from a woman over 75 with acute or convalescent COVID-19. CDR3 sequence reads: CASRKTGAKNIQYF. The CDR3 region has the DNA TGTGCCAGCAGGAAGACAGGGGCCAAAAACATTCAGTACTTC.